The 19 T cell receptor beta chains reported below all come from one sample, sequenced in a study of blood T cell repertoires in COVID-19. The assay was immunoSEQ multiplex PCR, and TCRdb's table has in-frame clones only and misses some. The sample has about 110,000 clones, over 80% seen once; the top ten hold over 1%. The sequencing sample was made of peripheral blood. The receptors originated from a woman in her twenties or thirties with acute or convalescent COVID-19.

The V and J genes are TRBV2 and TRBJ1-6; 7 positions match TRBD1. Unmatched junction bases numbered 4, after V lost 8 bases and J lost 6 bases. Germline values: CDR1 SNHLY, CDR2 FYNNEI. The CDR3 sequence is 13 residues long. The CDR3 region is CASGQDVNSPLHF. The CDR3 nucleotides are TGTGCCAGCGGACAGGACGTTAATTCACCCCTCCACTTT.

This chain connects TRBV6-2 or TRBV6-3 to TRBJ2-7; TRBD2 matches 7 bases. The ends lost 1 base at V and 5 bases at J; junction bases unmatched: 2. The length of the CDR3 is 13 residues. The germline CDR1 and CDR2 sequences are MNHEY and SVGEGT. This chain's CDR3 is CASSYFGGNEQYF. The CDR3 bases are TGTGCCAGCAGTTACTTCGGGGGGAACGAGCAGTACTTC.

This CDR3 reads CASSARGGGEKLFF. The CDR3 DNA is TGTGCCAGCAGCGCCAGGGGTGGTGGGGAAAAACTGTTTTTT. The chain joins TRBV28 to TRBJ1-4; a weak D match, TRBD1 (6 bases). V was trimmed by 6 bases and J by 8 bases, leaving 16 bases between them. The CDR3 sequence is 14 residues long. In germline, CDR1 is MDHEN, CDR2 SYDVKM.

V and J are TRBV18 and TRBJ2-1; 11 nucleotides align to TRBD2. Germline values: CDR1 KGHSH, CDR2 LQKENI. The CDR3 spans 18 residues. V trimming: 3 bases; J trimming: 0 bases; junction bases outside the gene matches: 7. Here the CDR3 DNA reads TGTGCCAGCTCACCGCCGGGACTAGCGGCTGACTCCTACAATGAGCAGTTCTTC. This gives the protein CASSPPGLAADSYNEQFF.

The CDR3 is CASSSTDSGANVLTF. The CDR3 coding sequence is TGTGCCAGCAGCTCCACAGACTCTGGGGCCAACGTCCTGACTTTC. This chain uses TRBV7-9 with TRBJ2-6; no clear D gene. CDR3 length: 15 residues. The V end was cut by 4 bases, the J end by 0 bases, with 7 bases between. In germline, CDR1 is SEHNR, CDR2 FQNEAQ (reference sequence).

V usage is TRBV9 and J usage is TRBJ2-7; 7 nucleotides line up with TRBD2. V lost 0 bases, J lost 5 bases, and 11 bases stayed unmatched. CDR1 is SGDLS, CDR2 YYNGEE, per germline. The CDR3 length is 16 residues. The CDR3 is CASSVGVGQRENEQYF. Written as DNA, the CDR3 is TGTGCCAGCAGCGTAGGAGTCGGGCAGCGGGAAAACGAGCAGTACTTC.

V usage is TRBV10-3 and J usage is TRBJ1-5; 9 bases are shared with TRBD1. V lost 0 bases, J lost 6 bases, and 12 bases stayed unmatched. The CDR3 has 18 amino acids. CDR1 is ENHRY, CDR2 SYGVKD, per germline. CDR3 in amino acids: CAISESITGTGSGQPQHF. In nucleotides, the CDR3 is TGTGCCATCAGTGAGTCTATTACCGGGACAGGGAGCGGTCAGCCCCAGCATTTT.

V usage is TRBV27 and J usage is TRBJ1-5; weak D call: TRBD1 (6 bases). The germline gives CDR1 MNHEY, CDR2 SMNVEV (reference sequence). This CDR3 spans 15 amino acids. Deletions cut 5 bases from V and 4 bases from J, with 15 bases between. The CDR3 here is CASSNVGQPNQPQHF. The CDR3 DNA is TGTGCCAGCAGTAACGTAGGACAGCCGAATCAGCCCCAGCATTTT.

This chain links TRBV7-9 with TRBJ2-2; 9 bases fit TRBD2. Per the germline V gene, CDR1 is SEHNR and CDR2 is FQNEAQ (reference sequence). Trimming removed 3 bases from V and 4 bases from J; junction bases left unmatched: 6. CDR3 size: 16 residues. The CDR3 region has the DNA TGTGCCAGCAGCTTTATAGCGGGAGCTGGCACCGGGGAGCTGTTTTTT. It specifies CASSFIAGAGTGELFF.

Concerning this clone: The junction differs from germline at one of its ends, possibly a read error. In DNA, the CDR3 is TGTGCCAGCAGCTGGGACAGCGTTTCTCTCTCCTTT. Amino acids: CASSWDSVSLSF. The chain joins TRBV14 to TRBJ1-1, with 7 bases aligning to TRBD1. There are 12 residues in the CDR3. Germline V CDR1 and CDR2: SGHDN, FVKESK.

In DNA, the CDR3 is TGTGCCAGCAGCAAAGCGGGAGGGTTCACAGATACGCAGTATTTT. Protein product: CASSKAGGFTDTQYF. V and J are TRBV2 and TRBJ2-3, with 10 bases identical to TRBD2. Germline CDR1 is SNHLY and CDR2 is FYNNEI. This CDR3 comprises 15 residues. Losses at the gene ends were 6 bases for V and 2 bases for J; bases not matched to a gene: 5.

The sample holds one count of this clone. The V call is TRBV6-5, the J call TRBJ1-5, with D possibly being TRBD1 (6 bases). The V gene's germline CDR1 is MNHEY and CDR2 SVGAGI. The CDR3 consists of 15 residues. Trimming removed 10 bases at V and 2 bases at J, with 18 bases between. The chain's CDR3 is CATSINRVGNQPQHF. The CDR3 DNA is TGTGCCACCAGCATAAACAGGGTCGGCAATCAGCCCCAGCATTTT.

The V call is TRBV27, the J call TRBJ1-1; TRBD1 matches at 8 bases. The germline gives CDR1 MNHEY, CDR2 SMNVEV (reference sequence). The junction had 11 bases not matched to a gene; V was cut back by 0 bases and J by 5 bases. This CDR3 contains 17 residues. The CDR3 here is CASSLSFPAGGSTEAFF. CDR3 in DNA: TGTGCCAGCAGTTTATCCTTCCCGGCAGGGGGCTCTACTGAAGCTTTCTTT.

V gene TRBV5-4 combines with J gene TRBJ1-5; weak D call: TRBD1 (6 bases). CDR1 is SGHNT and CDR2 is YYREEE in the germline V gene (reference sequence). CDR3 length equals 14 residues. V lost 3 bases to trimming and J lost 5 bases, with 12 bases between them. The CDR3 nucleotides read TGTGCCAGCAGCTCCGGGACACATGATCAGCCCCAGCATTTT. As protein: CASSSGTHDQPQHF.

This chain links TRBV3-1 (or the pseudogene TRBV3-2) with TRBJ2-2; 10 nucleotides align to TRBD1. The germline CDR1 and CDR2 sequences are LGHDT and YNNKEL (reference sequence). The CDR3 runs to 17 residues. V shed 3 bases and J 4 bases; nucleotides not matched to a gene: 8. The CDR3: CASSHQTGGWSTGELFF. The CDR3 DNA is TGTGCCAGCAGCCACCAGACAGGGGGCTGGAGCACCGGGGAGCTGTTTTTT.

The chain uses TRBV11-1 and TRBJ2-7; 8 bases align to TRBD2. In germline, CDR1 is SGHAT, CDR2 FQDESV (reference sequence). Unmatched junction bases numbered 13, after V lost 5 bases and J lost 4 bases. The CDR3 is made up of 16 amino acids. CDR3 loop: CASSLNAGGWEYEQYF. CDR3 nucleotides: TGTGCCAGCAGCCTCAACGCGGGGGGTTGGGAGTACGAGCAGTACTTC.

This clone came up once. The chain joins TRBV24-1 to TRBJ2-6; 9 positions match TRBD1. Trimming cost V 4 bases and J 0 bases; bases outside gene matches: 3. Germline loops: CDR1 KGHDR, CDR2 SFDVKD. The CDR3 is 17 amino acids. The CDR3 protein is CATSEDRGSSGANVLTF. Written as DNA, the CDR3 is TGTGCCACCAGTGAAGACAGGGGGAGCTCTGGGGCCAACGTCCTGACTTTC.

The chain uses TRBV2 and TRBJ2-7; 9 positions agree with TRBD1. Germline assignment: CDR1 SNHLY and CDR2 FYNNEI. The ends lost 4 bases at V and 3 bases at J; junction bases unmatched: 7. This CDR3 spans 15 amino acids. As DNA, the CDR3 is TGTGCCAGCAGTGTGTCCGGGACAGGGTACTACGAGCAGTACTTC. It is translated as CASSVSGTGYYEQYF.

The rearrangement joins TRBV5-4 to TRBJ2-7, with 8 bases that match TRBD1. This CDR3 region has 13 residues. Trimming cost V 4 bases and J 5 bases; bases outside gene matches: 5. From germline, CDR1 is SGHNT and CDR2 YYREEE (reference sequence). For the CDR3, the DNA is TGTGCCAGCAGCCGACAGGGGAATAACGAGCAGTACTTC. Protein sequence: CASSRQGNNEQYF.